This section outlines one T cell receptor beta chain sequence together with its context. The sample contains more than one DNA sequence encoding this CDR3. Germline V lookup: CDR1 LNHDA, CDR2 SQIVND (reference sequence). This CDR3 spans 14 amino acids. V lost 6 bases and J lost 4; bases outside the gene matches: 2. The record originates from a study of blood T cell repertoires in COVID-19. Across the study: Whether acute or convalescent, the COVID-19 samples came from the United States, Italy and Spain. The cDNA or gDNA used as material had been derived from T cells, B-cell-depleted T cells, or PBMCs.

Original handling: How many nucleated cells were present was estimated from reference gene primer amplification. Assay: immunoSEQ multiplex PCR; the TCRdb copy retains only in-frame clones and omits some. That table supplies the V and J calls and clone size; D and trimming were determined from the DNA. The sample has fewer than 200,000 clones, 75% to 95% seen once. Sequencing was done on a sample of peripheral blood. The chain carries TRBV19 and TRBJ1-5, with 11 positions matching TRBD1. The origin of this receptor is a man in his fifties with acute or convalescent COVID-19. CDR3 nucleotide sequence: TGTGCCAGTAGGGGGACAGGGGGTAATCAGCCCCAGCATTTT. Amino acid sequence: CASRGTGGNQPQHF.